This T cell receptor (beta chain) was observed in a study of glioma-infiltrating T cells. The wider study: Before surgery, glioma patients received dexamethasone for at most six days. Blood libraries targeted roughly 4.5- to 10-fold coverage of 900,000 to 1,000,000 T cells.

This clonotype was detected only a few times. Its antigen is not identified. The CDR3 totals 14 residues. Trimming removed 7 bases at V and 4 bases at J, with 16 bases between. CDR1 is SNHLY, CDR2 FYNNEI, per germline. Findings and caveats of the study: Shared blood CDR3 signature motifs marked patients with low tissue-blood divergence.

Amplification of TCR alpha and beta CDR3 regions from RNA used iRepertoire nested multiplex PCR. One entry per CDR3 protein, called by TCRdb with MiXCR from the multiplex PCR reads. In the table there are a few hundred thousand distinct CDR3 sequences, approximately 42% of which are singletons. The V gene is TRBV2, the J gene TRBJ1-1; the D gene is possibly TRBD1 (6 bases). The sample was glioma tissue, nonneoplastic brain tissue, or PBMCs (not recorded which). The sequence derives from a human donor with low-grade glioma or glioblastoma, undergoing nonglioma brain surgery, or in good health (not recorded which). The DNA for the CDR3 is TGTGCCAGCACCGCCTCGGGGGCTAGCACTGAAGCTTTCTTT. Translated: CASTASGASTEAFF.